One and the same sample provided the 3 T cell receptor beta chains below, sequenced in a study of shared clonotypes between healthy human individuals. The table came from immunoSEQ multiplex PCR; TCRdb's copy has only in-frame clones and leaves some out. The table has a few hundred thousand clones, around 87% seen once. Material: memory CD8+ T cells sorted from blood. As for subset: CD45RO+ cells pooled with CCR7-negative TemRA cells. These receptors all stem from a man in his late teens or twenties in good health.

About this clone: An end of the junction does not agree with germline; a read error may underlie this. The chain has TRBV7-9 and TRBJ2-1; D gene uncertain. Per germline, CDR1 SEHNR and CDR2 FQNEAQ (reference sequence). This CDR3 contains 15 residues. The CDR3 DNA reads as TGCGCCAGCAGCCAAGGAGCCTATCAGGCTAATGAGCAGTTCTTC. Amino acids: CASSQGAYQANEQFF.

This chain uses TRBV6-5 with TRBJ2-1, with D uncertain. Trimming left V 2 bases short and J 8 bases short, with 7 bases between. Germline V gene data show CDR1 as MNHEY and CDR2 as SVGAGI. The length of the CDR3 is 12 residues. CDR3 sequence: CASSYRHDEQFF. DNA of the CDR3: TGTGCCAGCAGTTACCGCCACGATGAGCAGTTCTTC.

The CDR3 coding sequence is TGTGCCAGCAGCTTATTAGAGACAGGGCGAGCTTTCTTT. Its protein product is CASSLLETGRAFF. The rearrangement uses TRBV7-9 and TRBJ1-1, with 7 bases that match TRBD1. The germline CDR1 and CDR2 sequences are SEHNR and FQNEAQ (reference sequence). The CDR3 loop spans 13 amino acids. Trimming cost V 2 bases and J 10 bases; bases outside gene matches: 7.